The 22 T cell receptor beta chains below come from one sample, sequenced in a study of CD8+ T cells in alopecia areata. cDNA reverse transcribed from extracted RNA served as the sequencing template. The table came from immunoSEQ multiplex PCR; TCRdb's copy has only in-frame clones and leaves some out. Of more than 100,000 clones in the sample, approximately 84% are singletons; the top ten hold around 10%. Noted treatment: oral pan-JAK inhibitor, 5-10 mg twice daily. The sequenced sample was CD8+ T cells sorted from blood, obtained at approximately week 30, from a patient treated with tofacitinib. These receptor sequences come from a human donor with alopecia areata.

Notes on this clone: Relative to the germline gene, one junction end is altered; a read error may explain this. The chain has TRBV7-9 and TRBJ1-1, with no clear D. This CDR3 spans 13 amino acids. Germline-derived CDR1 and CDR2 are SEHNR and FQNEAQ (reference sequence). CDR3 sequence (DNA): TGCGCCAGCAGCCAAGTGGTAGGGACTGAAGCTTTCTTT. Translated: CASSQVVGTEAFF.

The chain carries TRBV25-1 and TRBJ2-5; 13 bases agree with TRBD2. V was pared by 7 bases and J by 3 bases, with 8 bases of the junction left unmatched. This CDR3 has 16 residues. The germline CDR1 and CDR2 sequences are MGHDK and SYGVNS. CDR3 amino acids: CASTQAGLAGKETQYF. CDR3 in DNA: TGTGCCAGCACCCAAGCGGGACTAGCGGGGAAAGAGACCCAGTACTTC.

CDR3 bases: TGCGCCAGCAGCTTATCCCGGACTTTTTACAATGAGCAGTTCTTC. It codes for CASSLSRTFYNEQFF. V gene TRBV5-1 combines with J gene TRBJ2-1, with D possibly matching TRBD2 (5 bases). This CDR3 contains 15 residues. Germline lookup yields CDR1 SGHRS and CDR2 YFSETQ. Trimming removed 2 bases at V and 4 bases at J, with 13 bases between. The entire variable domain, with the rest obtained from reference TRBV5-1 and TRBJ2-1, is as follows: KAGVTQTPRYLIKTRGQQVTLSCSPISGHRSVSWYQQTPGQGLQFLFEYFSETQRNKGNFPGRFSGRQFSNSRSEMNVSTLELGDSALYLCASSLSRTFYNEQFFGPGTRLTVL.

In this sample, this clone turned up a few times. The chain carries TRBV6-5 and TRBJ2-5; 10 nucleotides line up with TRBD1. This CDR3 comprises 15 residues. After removal of 4 bases from V and 5 bases from J, the junction contained 7 bases not matched to a gene. Germline-derived CDR1 and CDR2 are MNHEY and SVGAGI. The CDR3 spells CASSSLTGGYETQYF. The CDR3 DNA reads TGTGCCAGCAGTTCCCTGACAGGGGGCTATGAGACCCAGTACTTC.

The J gene is TRBJ2-7, the V gene TRBV29-1; 11 bases line up with TRBD1. Looked up from germline, CDR1 is SQVTM and CDR2 is ANQGSEA. V gave up 1 base and J gave up 3 bases; unmatched junction bases: 8. The CDR3 consists of 16 residues. CDR3 in DNA: TGCAGCGTTGAAGGAGGGGATGGGACAGGGGGCTACGAGCAGTACTTC. It translates to CSVEGGDGTGGYEQYF.

This clone was counted once. The sample holds other DNA sequences that translate to the same CDR3. CDR3 sequence: CASSPGGYEQYF. CDR3 nucleotides: TGTGCCAGCAGTCCAGGGGGTTACGAGCAGTACTTC. The chain has TRBV27 and TRBJ2-7; 7 nucleotides agree with TRBD1. CDR1 is MNHEY, CDR2 SMNVEV, per germline (reference sequence). V shed 5 bases and J 4 bases; nucleotides not matched to a gene: 2. The CDR3 loop spans 12 amino acids.

The J gene is TRBJ1-1, the V gene TRBV5-1; 11 bases line up with TRBD1. The germline V gene encodes CDR1 SGHRS and CDR2 YFSETQ. Trimming took 4 bases from V and 4 from J; bases not matched to a gene: 6. The CDR3 runs 15 residues. DNA of the CDR3: TGCGCCAGCAGCGAGACCGGGACAGGGGGCACTGAAGCTTTCTTT. Its protein is CASSETGTGGTEAFF.

The rearrangement uses TRBV15 and TRBJ2-3; tentatively, D is TRBD2 (6 bases). The CDR3 consists of 17 residues. Germline CDR1 and CDR2: LNHNV and YYDKDF (reference sequence). Trimming stripped 2 bases from V and 2 bases from J, with 17 bases between. The CDR3 DNA reads as TGTGCCACCAGCAGATCCCGGCTGGCGGGACCCACAGATACGCAGTATTTT. It translates to CATSRSRLAGPTDTQYF.

In this sample, this clone turned up once. The chain joins TRBV7-9 to TRBJ2-1; TRBD2 matches 11 bases. J lost 7 bases, V lost 5 bases, and 7 bases had no gene match. The CDR3 is 15 residues long. Germline values: CDR1 SEHNR, CDR2 FQNEAQ (reference sequence). CDR3 coding DNA: TGTGCCAGCAGCGAACTAGCGGGAGCTGGTAATGAGCAGTTCTTC. Its translation is CASSELAGAGNEQFF.

The chain uses TRBV7-2 and TRBJ1-1; tentatively, D is TRBD1 (5 bases). With 2 bases removed from V and 1 base from J, the gap between germline ends came to 11 bases. CDR1 and CDR2 from the germline V gene are SGHTA and FQGNSA. The CDR3 spans 15 residues. In nucleotides, the CDR3 is TGTGCCAGCAGCTTATCCCCGCAGGGGAACACTGAAGCTTTCTTT. Translation gives CASSLSPQGNTEAFF.

The rearrangement links TRBV5-4 to TRBJ1-1; 12 bases are a match to TRBD1. Looked up from germline, CDR1 is SGHNT and CDR2 is YYREEE (reference sequence). This CDR3 has 16 amino acids. J gave up 1 base and V 1 base, and 2 bases lay outside the gene matches. The CDR3 DNA sequence: TGTGCCAGCAGCTTGAGGGACAGGGGGCCGAACACTGAAGCTTTCTTT. Amino acids: CASSLRDRGPNTEAFF.

This clone was observed once. V gene TRBV9 combines with J gene TRBJ2-1; 13 nucleotides line up with TRBD2. V was clipped by 5 bases and J by 8 bases; unmatched bases: 7. This CDR3 is built from 15 residues. Germline CDR1 and CDR2: SGDLS and YYNGEE. The CDR3 spells CASRGGLAGSHEQFF. The DNA for the CDR3 is TGTGCCAGCAGGGGGGGACTAGCGGGATCGCATGAGCAGTTCTTC.

V and J are TRBV27 and TRBJ2-1, with D tentatively TRBD1 (6 bases). CDR3 length: 14 residues. Trimming cost V 0 bases and J 10 bases, with 13 bases left between them. Germline loops: CDR1 MNHEY, CDR2 SMNVEV (reference sequence). The CDR3 DNA is TGTGCCAGCAGTTTATCGGCAGGGGTAGGGGAGCAGTTCTTC. This translates into CASSLSAGVGEQFF.

The chain joins TRBV7-2 to TRBJ1-4, with 7 bases matching TRBD1. This CDR3 is built from 13 residues. Per germline, CDR1 SGHTA and CDR2 FQGNSA. Trimming at V came to 6 bases and at J to 7 bases, leaving 5 bases not matched to a gene. For the CDR3, the DNA is TGTGCCAGCAGGCAGGGGGAGGCTGAAAAACTGTTTTTT. Translation gives CASRQGEAEKLFF.

The DNA of the CDR3 is TGTGCCAGCTCCGGGACAGCACGGGAGCAGTTCTTC. Protein: CASSGTAREQFF. The J gene is TRBJ2-1, the V gene TRBV19; 7 bases are a match to TRBD1. V shed 9 bases, J shed 10 bases, and the junction held 9 bases outside the gene matches. Germline assignment: CDR1 LNHDA and CDR2 SQIVND (reference sequence). The CDR3 totals 12 residues.

The CDR3 region has the DNA TGTGCCATCAGTGAGTCCGAGCTTTCGGACAGGGGGATATTTGGAGATACGCAGTATTTT. Its translation: CAISESELSDRGIFGDTQYF. This rearrangement joins TRBV10-3 to TRBJ2-3; TRBD1 agrees at 10 bases. With 0 bases clipped from V and 5 bases from J, the junction kept 17 bases outside the gene matches. Germline V gene data show CDR1 as ENHRY and CDR2 as SYGVKD. This CDR3 region has 20 residues.

This chain connects TRBV29-1 to TRBJ1-2, with 7 nucleotides matching TRBD1. The CDR3 covers 17 residues. The J segment lost 2 bases and the V segment lost 0 bases, leaving 12 bases of the junction unmatched. Germline V gives CDR1 SQVTM, CDR2 ANQGSEA. The CDR3 nucleotides read TGCAGCGTTGAAGATCGATTCGGAGGGGGCTACAACTATGGCTACACCTTC. Protein sequence: CSVEDRFGGGYNYGYTF.

The chain employs TRBV29-1 and TRBJ2-1; D remains ambiguous. CDR3 length equals 13 residues. CDR1 SQVTM and CDR2 ANQGSEA come from the germline V gene. V dropped 8 bases and J dropped 7 bases, with 18 bases sitting between them. In DNA form, the CDR3 reads TGCAGCTATTATCCCGAGTCCGTTAATGAGCAGTTCTTC. Amino acids: CSYYPESVNEQFF.

This chain's CDR3 is CASTTSGGSYEQYF. The CDR3 nucleotides read TGTGCCAGCACTACTAGCGGGGGCTCCTACGAGCAGTACTTC. J is TRBJ2-7 and V is TRBV2, with 11 bases matching TRBD2. This CDR3 contains 14 residues. The V and J ends lost 7 bases and 0 bases, in that order; junction bases with no gene match: 2. Germline CDR1 and CDR2: SNHLY and FYNNEI.

The chain is built from TRBV28 and TRBJ2-1; D is uncertain. This CDR3 comprises 14 residues. In germline, CDR1 is MDHEN, CDR2 SYDVKM. Trimming shortened V by 4 bases and J by 6 bases, and 13 bases separated the two germline ends. The CDR3 nucleotides are TGTGCCAGCAGTTACCAACTGGGTTCCAATGAGCAGTTCTTC. Encoded protein: CASSYQLGSNEQFF.

The gene calls are TRBV14 and TRBJ2-1; maybe TRBD1 (6 bases). Between the trimmed V and J ends, which lost 1 base and 8 bases, there was a span of 15 bases. Per germline, CDR1 SGHDN and CDR2 FVKESK. CDR3 size: 15 residues. The CDR3 nucleotides read TGTGCCAGCAGCCAAGTTTCAGGGGTGATGGATGAGCAGTTCTTC. It codes for CASSQVSGVMDEQFF.

This chain links TRBV7-9 with TRBJ2-3, with D perhaps TRBD2 (5 bases). V dropped 0 bases and J dropped 2 bases, with 12 bases sitting between them. Germline V gene sequence: CDR1 SEHNR, CDR2 FQNEAQ (reference sequence). The CDR3 consists of 16 residues. The CDR3: CASSLAERWYTDTQYF. Written as DNA, the CDR3 is TGTGCCAGCAGCTTAGCTGAGCGGTGGTACACAGATACGCAGTATTTT.